These 31 T cell receptor beta chains came from one sample sequenced in a study of regulatory T cells in long-lasting Graves disease listed by TCRdb under 2021. Libraries were built with multiplex PCR. The instrument was an Illumina HiSeq 4000. To build TCR beta libraries, CDR3 regions were amplified by Arm-PCR using iRepertoire HTBI primers. TCRdb redid the processing of the public reads, applying fastp at Q25 and MiXCR, and retained in-frame beta chains. Each entry is one CDR3 protein sequence, shown with its most common DNA and genes. In this sample the table shows around 250,000 distinct CDR3 sequences, approximately 20% of which occur a single time. The ten largest make up 14% of the sample. In the paper's terms, the time point label means: newly diagnosed GD, antithyroid drugs for less than 3 months. For both TCR sequencing and RNA sequencing, RNA was extracted from PBMCs using TRIzol. The same data also contributed to another study, on T cells in Graves' hyperthyroidism and ophthalmopathy.

The sample consisted of peripheral blood mononuclear cells (PBMCs), taken at new diagnosis, from a patient treated with antithyroid drugs. The receptors here all came from a woman younger than 45 with Graves disease. Donor details come from another sample of the same person, matched by shared clones.

The rearrangement links TRBV9 to TRBJ1-2, with D maybe TRBD1 (5 bases). Trimming removed 3 bases at V and 8 bases at J, with 14 bases between. The CDR3 loop spans 13 amino acids. The V gene's germline CDR1 is SGDLS and CDR2 YYNGEE. DNA for the CDR3: TGTGCCAGCAGCGCGGGGGTGGGGGAGGGCTACACCTTC. The encoded protein is CASSAGVGEGYTF.

This clonotype was seen at least ten times. V gene TRBV5-8 combines with J gene TRBJ2-1; D is tentatively TRBD1 or TRBD2 (5 bases each). V lost 4 bases to trimming and J lost 5 bases, with 10 bases between them. From germline, CDR1 is SGHTS and CDR2 YDEGEE. The CDR3 is 13 amino acids. CDR3 sequence reads: CASSGGTHNEQFF. Here the CDR3 DNA reads TGTGCCAGCAGCGGTGGGACCCACAATGAGCAGTTCTTC. Complete variable domain (other parts from reference TRBV5-8 and TRBJ2-1): EAGVTQSPTHLIKTRGQQATLRCSPISGHTSVYWYQQALGLGLQFLLWYDEGEERNRGNFPPRFSGRQFPNYSSELNVNALELEDSALYLCASSGGTHNEQFFGPGTRLTVL.

This clonotype showed up many times. This chain joins TRBV4-1 and TRBJ2-7, with TRBD2 matching over 7 bases. The V gene's germline CDR1 is MGHRA and CDR2 YSYEKL. The trim removed 1 base at V and 1 base at J, leaving 7 bases unmatched. This CDR3 region has 16 residues. CDR3 sequence: CASSQGLAEVSYEQYF. CDR3 coding DNA: TGCGCCAGCAGCCAAGGGCTAGCGGAGGTTTCCTACGAGCAGTACTTC.

This clonotype was counted ten times or more. The CDR3 DNA reads TGTGCCATCAGTGGTGGGACAGTCCTCGACGGGGCCAACGTCCTGACTTTC. This gives the protein CAISGGTVLDGANVLTF. This chain joins TRBV10-3 and TRBJ2-6; the match to TRBD1 covers 7 bases. CDR1 is ENHRY and CDR2 is SYGVKD in the germline V gene. Germline trimming cut 4 bases from V and 4 bases from J; bases unmatched to any gene: 10. This CDR3 spans 17 amino acids.

Concerning this clonotype: A much larger clone lies a single base off, so this may be a read error. The chain uses TRBV2 and TRBJ1-1; D possibly corresponds to TRBD1 (5 bases). The CDR3 is 15 amino acids. CDR1 and CDR2 from the germline V gene are SNHLY and FYNNEI. The germline V and J ends were trimmed by 6 bases and 6 bases, with 20 bases remaining between them. The CDR3: CASSLEGRHDAEAFF. Written as DNA, the CDR3 is TGTGCCAGCAGCTTAGAGGGGCGCCATGACGCTGAAGCTTTCTTT.

The sample holds many counts of this clonotype. V is TRBV20-1 and J is TRBJ2-3, with D unresolved. The CDR3 has 16 residues. Germline CDR1 is DFQATT and CDR2 is SNEGSKA (reference sequence). Trimming cost V 0 bases and J 0 bases, with 13 bases left between them. The CDR3 loop is CSARDKPYTSTDTQYF. Here the CDR3 DNA reads TGCAGTGCTAGAGACAAACCCTATACTAGCACAGATACGCAGTATTTT.

This chain links TRBV5-1 with TRBJ1-3; 7 bases map to TRBD1. J gave up 4 bases and V 4 bases, and 17 bases lay outside the gene matches. CDR3 size: 18 residues. Germline loops: CDR1 SGHRS, CDR2 YFSETQ. As DNA, the CDR3 is TGCGCCAGCAGCCAAGGTCGGCCAGGGGGGATGACAGGAAACACCATATATTTT. The encoded protein is CASSQGRPGGMTGNTIYF.

The chain has TRBV5-6 and TRBJ1-1, with D maybe TRBD1 (5 bases). This CDR3 region has 14 residues. V shed 0 bases and J shed 8 bases, with 14 bases lying between them. Germline CDR1 and CDR2: SGHDT and YYEEEE. CDR3 in DNA: TGTGCCAGCAGCTTGGGGGGCAGGGTGGGAGAAGCTTTCTTT. Amino acid sequence: CASSLGGRVGEAFF.

The chain uses TRBV6-2 or TRBV6-3 and TRBJ1-5; D uncertain. The V and J ends lost 6 bases and 4 bases respectively, with 10 bases between them. Germline CDR1 reads MNHEY; CDR2 reads SVGEGT. The CDR3 length is 13 residues. The CDR3, as DNA: TGTGCCAGCAGAACATCGCAGAATCAGCCCCAGCATTTT. It translates to CASRTSQNQPQHF.

This clonotype was picked up many times. The V and J genes are TRBV20-1 and TRBJ2-7; possibly TRBD1 for D (6 bases). This CDR3 contains 12 residues. Looked up from germline, CDR1 is DFQATT and CDR2 is SNEGSKA (reference sequence). V lost 5 bases and J lost 2, with 10 bases in between. The CDR3 sequence is CSAHRDTYEQYF. In nucleotides, the CDR3 is TGCAGTGCTCACCGGGACACCTACGAGCAGTACTTC.

This clonotype appeared many times. V gene TRBV27 combines with J gene TRBJ2-3; D remains unclear. The germline V gene encodes CDR1 MNHEY and CDR2 SMNVEV (reference sequence). The CDR3 runs 15 residues. Trimming took off 8 bases at V and 0 bases at J, with 15 bases between the two ends. The chain's CDR3 is CASPPSGPSTDTQYF. The CDR3 DNA sequence: TGTGCCAGCCCCCCTTCGGGCCCTAGCACAGATACGCAGTATTTT.

The genes are TRBV18 and TRBJ2-5, with TRBD1 matching 7 bases. Germline assignment: CDR1 KGHSH and CDR2 LQKENI. CDR3 length: 15 amino acids. J lost 5 bases, V lost 1 base, and 7 bases had no gene match. The CDR3 DNA is TGTGCCAGCTCACCACGGAAGGGGGCTCGGGAGACCCAGTACTTC. This encodes CASSPRKGARETQYF.

This clonotype was seen repeatedly, ten times or more. V and J are TRBV15 and TRBJ1-2; a weak D match, TRBD1 (5 bases). CDR1 is LNHNV and CDR2 is YYDKDF in the germline V gene (reference sequence). V was clipped by 4 bases and J by 6 bases, with 18 bases between them. CDR3 length: 15 residues. This chain's CDR3 is CATSIAAGAEDGYTF. CDR3 coding DNA: TGTGCCACCAGCATCGCAGCCGGGGCCGAGGATGGCTACACCTTC.

This chain uses TRBV4-1 with TRBJ1-5, with 7 nucleotides matching TRBD1. The ends lost 1 base at V and 6 bases at J; junction bases unmatched: 3. The CDR3 runs to 14 residues. CDR1 MGHRA and CDR2 YSYEKL come from the germline V gene. CDR3 sequence (DNA): TGCGCCAGCAGCCAAGTGACAGGGAGTCAGCCCCAGCATTTT. It yields the protein CASSQVTGSQPQHF.

This clonotype occurred many times. The chain links TRBV20-1 to TRBJ2-7, with D unclear. This CDR3 comprises 12 residues. V was pared by 4 bases and J by 2 bases, with 9 bases between. Looked up from germline, CDR1 is DFQATT and CDR2 is SNEGSKA (reference sequence). The CDR3 protein is CSAIRNTYEQYF. The CDR3, as DNA: TGCAGTGCTATACGGAACACCTACGAGCAGTACTTC.

This chain uses TRBV20-1 with TRBJ2-3, with 11 bases that match TRBD1. The junction had 9 bases not matched to a gene; V was cut back by 3 bases and J by 1 base. CDR3 size: 17 residues. Germline CDR1 DFQATT, CDR2 SNEGSKA (reference sequence). The CDR3 coding sequence is TGCAGTGCTAGCTTGGGCGGGACAGGGGGACGCACAGATACGCAGTATTTT. It is translated as CSASLGGTGGRTDTQYF.

This clonotype was counted between two and nine times. This rearrangement joins TRBV5-6 to TRBJ2-1, with a weak D call TRBD2 (6 bases). Germline CDR1 reads SGHDT; CDR2 reads YYEEEE. This CDR3 region has 13 residues. Trimming took 4 bases from V and 9 from J, leaving 14 bases between them. The CDR3 reads CASSNGGNGEQFF. For the CDR3, the DNA is TGTGCCAGCAGCAACGGGGGAAACGGTGAGCAGTTCTTC.

On this clonotype itself: Only one base separates this from a far larger clonotype, so it likely reflects a read error. The V gene is TRBV7-2, the J gene TRBJ2-3, with a tentative D call TRBD1 (5 bases). The DNA end lines up better with TRBJ2-1; the J call may be wrong. This CDR3 is 12 amino acids long. CDR1 is SGHTA and CDR2 is FQGNSA in the germline V gene. The CDR3 protein is CASSSGSYEQFF. DNA for the CDR3: TGTGCCAGCAGCTCAGGGTCCTACGAGCAGTTCTTC.

Many counts were recorded for this clonotype. The chain combines TRBV20-1 with TRBJ1-4; D unclear. V lost 4 bases, J lost 6 bases, and 15 bases lay in between. From germline, CDR1 is DFQATT and CDR2 SNEGSKA (reference sequence). This CDR3 is 14 amino acids long. Here the CDR3 reads CSAKGWGWDEKLFF. Written as DNA, the CDR3 is TGCAGTGCTAAAGGTTGGGGATGGGATGAAAAACTGTTTTTT.

This clonotype appeared many times. This sequence joins TRBV5-1 and TRBJ1-5; the D is unclear. The CDR3 sequence is 15 residues long. V was cut by 0 bases and J by 3 bases, with 10 bases left in between. Per the germline V gene, CDR1 is SGHRS and CDR2 is YFSETQ. The CDR3: CASSLDGALNQPQHF. The CDR3 DNA reads as TGCGCCAGCAGCTTGGACGGAGCGCTCAATCAGCCCCAGCATTTT.

This clonotype was seen many times. The chain carries TRBV20-1 and TRBJ2-5; 9 bases align to TRBD2. The CDR3 runs 15 residues. Unmatched junction bases numbered 12, after V lost 3 bases and J lost 7 bases. Germline assignment: CDR1 DFQATT and CDR2 SNEGSKA (reference sequence). Here the CDR3 DNA reads TGCAGTGCTAGTTTTTCTCGGCGGGGGGGCCTGACCCAGTACTTC. Translated: CSASFSRRGGLTQYF.

This clonotype was observed many times. The junction departs from the called germline gene at one end, perhaps through a read error. The chain couples TRBV18 to TRBJ2-2; no clear D gene. Germline lookup yields CDR1 KGHSH and CDR2 LQKENI. The CDR3 extends over 16 amino acids. CDR3 sequence reads: CASSPVGPQNAGELFF. The CDR3 nucleotides read TGTGCCAGCTCACCAGTAGGGCCGCAGAACGCCGGGGAGCTGTTTTTT.

This clonotype has ten or more counts. The chain recombines TRBV5-1 with TRBJ1-5; D uncertain. This CDR3 comprises 16 residues. Trimming left V 4 bases short and J 7 bases short, with 21 bases between. CDR1 and CDR2 (germline): SGHRS, YFSETQ. This chain's CDR3 is CASSTGPGLEPQPQHF. Here the CDR3 DNA reads TGCGCCAGCAGCACCGGACCAGGCCTAGAACCACAGCCCCAGCATTTT.

This clonotype was recorded at least ten times. The chain uses TRBV7-2 and TRBJ1-2; possibly TRBD1 for D (6 bases). The CDR3 runs 12 residues. Germline V lookup: CDR1 SGHTA, CDR2 FQGNSA. The V end lost 4 bases, the J end lost 8 bases, and 11 bases lay between the germline ends. CDR3 loop: CASSWTEKGYTF. The CDR3 DNA reads as TGTGCCAGCAGCTGGACAGAAAAGGGCTACACCTTC.

This clonotype showed up just a few times. A read error is possible here, since a much larger clone lies one base away. The V and J genes are TRBV7-8 and TRBJ2-1; D gene ambiguous. The CDR3 consists of 12 residues. The V end lost 5 bases, the J end lost 5 bases, and 7 bases lay between the germline ends. Germline CDR1 SGHVS, CDR2 FQNEAQ. The CDR3 sequence: CASSLLNNEQFF. The CDR3 region has the DNA TGTGCCAGCAGCCTGCTAAACAATGAGCAGTTCTTC.

On this clonotype: This likely traces to a read error, being one base from a far larger clone. The rearrangement uses TRBV3-1 and TRBJ2-7; TRBD2 matches at 15 bases. Germline trimming cut 6 bases from V and 5 bases from J; bases unmatched to any gene: 14. The CDR3 extends over 18 amino acids. CDR1 LGHDT and CDR2 YNNKEL come from the germline V gene (reference sequence). CDR3 in DNA: TGTGCCAGCAGTTCCCCCGGGACTAGCGGGGGGATAGTCAACGAGCAGTACTTC. Translated: CASSSPGTSGGIVNEQYF.

This clonotype was seen ten or more times. The V call is TRBV6-1, the J call TRBJ2-7; possible D gene TRBD2, 6 bases. With 10 bases removed from V and 4 bases from J, the gap between germline ends came to 11 bases. Looked up from germline, CDR1 is MNHNS and CDR2 is SASEGT. This CDR3 contains 11 residues. The DNA of the CDR3 is TGTGCCACGTTGCGGGGATACGAGCAGTACTTC. Its protein is CATLRGYEQYF.

In its sample, this clonotype was seen many times. The chain combines TRBV4-2 with TRBJ1-4; D call uncertain. Germline loops: CDR1 LGHNA, CDR2 YNFKEQ. The ends were cut back, 1 base at V and 0 bases at J, with 6 bases in the middle. This CDR3 has 15 amino acids. The CDR3 sequence: CASSQGAATNEKLFF. CDR3 coding DNA: TGTGCCAGCAGCCAAGGGGCTGCAACTAATGAAAAACTGTTTTTT.

This chain links TRBV25-1 with TRBJ2-5; 11 positions agree with TRBD2. CDR3 length: 14 residues. The trim removed 8 bases at V and 5 bases at J, leaving 7 bases unmatched. The germline gives CDR1 MGHDK, CDR2 SYGVNS. The CDR3 spells CASQKTSGTETQYF. The CDR3 DNA follows: TGTGCCAGCCAGAAGACTAGCGGGACTGAGACCCAGTACTTC.

This clonotype was seen only a few times. The chain is built from TRBV4-2 and TRBJ1-2, with 12 bases matching TRBD1. Germline V gene lookup returns CDR1 LGHNA and CDR2 YNFKEQ. V lost 1 base, J lost 6 bases, and 3 bases stayed unmatched. This CDR3 region has 15 residues. The CDR3 here is CASSQVGQGADGYTF. The CDR3 DNA follows: TGTGCCAGCAGCCAAGTGGGACAGGGGGCCGATGGCTACACCTTC.

This chain joins TRBV4-2 and TRBJ2-1; unclear D gene. In germline, CDR1 is LGHNA, CDR2 YNFKEQ. This CDR3 has 15 amino acids. V lost 0 bases and J lost 6, with 12 bases in between. The CDR3 region has the DNA TGTGCCAGCAGCCAAGATGGCTATAAGTCCAATGAGCAGTTCTTC. Its protein product is CASSQDGYKSNEQFF.